This T cell receptor beta chain stems from a study of blood T cell repertoires in COVID-19. Study overall: Italy, Spain and the United States were the sources of the convalescent and acute COVID-19 samples. PBMCs, B-cell-depleted T cells, or T cells were the source of the cDNA or gDNA that made up the material.

Original analysis: The assay estimated nucleated cells by amplifying reference gene primers. TCRdb keeps only in-frame clones here, not all; method: immunoSEQ multiplex PCR. V, J and clone size are taken as reported in that table, and D and trimming were inferred from the DNA itself. Among about 140,000 clones listed, about 85% were seen once. The V gene end was trimmed by 5 bases and the J gene end by 3 bases; junction bases not matched to a gene: 4. Germline lookup yields CDR1 PRHDT and CDR2 FYEKMQ (reference sequence). This CDR3 comprises 14 residues. The sequenced sample was peripheral blood. The chain recombines TRBV13 with TRBJ2-1, with 7 bases lining up with TRBD1. This receptor was identified in a human donor in a cohort sampled during active COVID-19. The CDR3: CASSPRDSYNEQFF. The CDR3 region has the DNA TGTGCCAGCAGCCCCCGGGACAGCTACAATGAGCAGTTCTTC. The variable domain in full, completed from reference TRBV13 and TRBJ2-1, reads AAGVIQSPRHLIKEKRETATLKCYPIPRHDTVYWYQQGPGQDPQFLISFYEKMQSDKGSIPDRFSAQQFSDYHSELNMSSLELGDSALYFCASSPRDSYNEQFFGPGTRLTVL.